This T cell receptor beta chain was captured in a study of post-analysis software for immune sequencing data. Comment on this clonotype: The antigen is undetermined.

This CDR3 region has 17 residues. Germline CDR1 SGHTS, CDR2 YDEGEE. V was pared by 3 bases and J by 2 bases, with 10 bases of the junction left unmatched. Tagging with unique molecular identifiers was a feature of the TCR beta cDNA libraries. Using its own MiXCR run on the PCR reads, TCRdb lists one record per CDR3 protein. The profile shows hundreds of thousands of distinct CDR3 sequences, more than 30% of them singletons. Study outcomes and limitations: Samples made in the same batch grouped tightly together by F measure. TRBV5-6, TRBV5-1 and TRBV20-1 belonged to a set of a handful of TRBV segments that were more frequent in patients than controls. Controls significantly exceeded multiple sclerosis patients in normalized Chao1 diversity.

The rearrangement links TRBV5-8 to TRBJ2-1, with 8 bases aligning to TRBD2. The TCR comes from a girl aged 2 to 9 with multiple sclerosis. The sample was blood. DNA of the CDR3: TGTGCCAGCAGCTGGGGGATACTAGCGGTCACCTACAATGAGCAGTTCTTC. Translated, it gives CASSWGILAVTYNEQFF.